This entry features one TCR beta chain sequence. The antigen is undetermined. The sample belongs to a study of T-cell reconstitution after alpha-beta-depleted transplantation in children. Regarding the study as a whole: Newly produced T cells mostly accounted for T-cell counts and diversity one year post-transplant. The study traced high day-60 TCRbeta diversity in some patients to surviving recipient T cells and thymic progenitors.

Unique molecular identifiers featured in how the TCRbeta library was prepared. TCRdb recomputed calls from the PCR reads with MiXCR, one row per CDR3 protein. The repertoire has approximately 980,000 distinct CDR3 sequences, roughly 31% of them found once; the top ten carry roughly 28%. V shed 1 base and J shed 7 bases, with 20 bases lying between them. The CDR3 covers 17 residues. The germline V gene has CDR1 LGHDT and CDR2 YNNKEL (reference sequence). Specimen: PBMCs, mostly from graft donor cells, collected 360 days after TCRalphabeta/CD19-depleted stem cell transplant. The source is a boy younger than two who had a stem cell transplant for SCID, so the T cells may come from the graft donor. The gene calls are TRBV3-1 and TRBJ2-1; D possibly matches TRBD1 or TRBD2 (5 bases each). In DNA form, the CDR3 reads TGTGCCAGCAGCCAAGGCCGGACGGGGCGAGACCTAAATGAGCAGTTCTTC. This translates into CASSQGRTGRDLNEQFF.